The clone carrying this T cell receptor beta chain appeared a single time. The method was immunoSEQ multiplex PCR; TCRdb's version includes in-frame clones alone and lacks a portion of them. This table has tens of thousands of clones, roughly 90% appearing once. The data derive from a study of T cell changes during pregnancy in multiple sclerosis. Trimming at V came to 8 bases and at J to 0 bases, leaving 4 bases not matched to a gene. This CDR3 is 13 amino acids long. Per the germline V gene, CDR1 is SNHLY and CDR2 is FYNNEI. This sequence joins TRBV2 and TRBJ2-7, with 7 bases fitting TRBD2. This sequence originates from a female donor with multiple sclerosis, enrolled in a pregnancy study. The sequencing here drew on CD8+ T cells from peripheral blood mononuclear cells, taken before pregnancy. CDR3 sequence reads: CASAQRGSYEQYF. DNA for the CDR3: TGTGCCAGCGCGCAGCGGGGCTCCTACGAGCAGTACTTC.